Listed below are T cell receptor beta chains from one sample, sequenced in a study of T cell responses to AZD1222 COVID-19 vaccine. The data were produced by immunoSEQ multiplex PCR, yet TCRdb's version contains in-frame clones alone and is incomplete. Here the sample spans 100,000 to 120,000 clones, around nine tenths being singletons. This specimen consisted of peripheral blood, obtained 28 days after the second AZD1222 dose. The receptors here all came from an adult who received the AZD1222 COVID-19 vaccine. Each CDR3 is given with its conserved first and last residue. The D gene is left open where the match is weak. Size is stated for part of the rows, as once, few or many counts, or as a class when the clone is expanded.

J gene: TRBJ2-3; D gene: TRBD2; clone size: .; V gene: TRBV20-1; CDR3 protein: CSASKPSGPGGTQYF; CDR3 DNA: TGCAGTGCTAGTAAGCCTAGCGGGCCGGGGGGTACGCAGTATTTT
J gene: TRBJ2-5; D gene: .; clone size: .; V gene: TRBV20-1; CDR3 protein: CSARGGRPNF; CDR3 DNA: TGCAGTGCTAGAGGTGGGCGCCCCAACTTC
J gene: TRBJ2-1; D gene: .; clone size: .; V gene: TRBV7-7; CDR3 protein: CASSLGTYNEQFF; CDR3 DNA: TGTGCTAGCAGCTTAGGTACCTACAATGAGCAGTTCTTC
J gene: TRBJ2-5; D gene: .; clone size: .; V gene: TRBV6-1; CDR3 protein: CASSEIYTGKETQYF; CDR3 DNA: TGTGCCAGCAGTGAAATTTATACAGGGAAAGAGACCCAGTACTTC
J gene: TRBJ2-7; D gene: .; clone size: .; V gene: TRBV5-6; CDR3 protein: CASSLGQSYEQYF; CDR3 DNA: TGTGCCAGCAGCTTGGGGCAGAGCTACGAGCAGTACTTC
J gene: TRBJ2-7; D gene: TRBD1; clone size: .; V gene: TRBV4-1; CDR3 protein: CASSQPGTGSSYEQYF; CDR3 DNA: TGCGCCAGCAGCCAACCTGGGACAGGGAGCTCCTACGAGCAGTACTTC
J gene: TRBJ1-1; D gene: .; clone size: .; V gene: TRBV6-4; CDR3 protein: CASSGGQGNTEAFF; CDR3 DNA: TGTGCCAGCAGTGGAGGCCAGGGGAACACTGAAGCTTTCTTT
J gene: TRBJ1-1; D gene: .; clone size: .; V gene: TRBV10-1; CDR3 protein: CASSALGGTEAFF; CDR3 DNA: TGCGCCAGCAGTGCCCTAGGGGGAACTGAAGCTTTCTTT
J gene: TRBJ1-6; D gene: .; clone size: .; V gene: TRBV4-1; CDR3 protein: CASSQRGGDINSPLHF; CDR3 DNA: TGCGCCAGCAGCCAAAGGGGGGGGGACATTAATTCACCCCTCCACTTT
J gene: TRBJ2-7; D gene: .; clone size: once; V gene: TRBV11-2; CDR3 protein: CASSIRTGGEQYF; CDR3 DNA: TGTGCCAGCAGCATACGTACCGGGGGCGAGCAGTACTTC
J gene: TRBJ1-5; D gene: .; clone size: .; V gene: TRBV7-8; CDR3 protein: CASSTGRQPQHF; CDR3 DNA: TGTGCCAGCAGCACAGGGCGTCAGCCCCAGCATTTT
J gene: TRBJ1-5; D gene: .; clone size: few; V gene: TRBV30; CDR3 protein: CAWSEPGLTYQPQHF; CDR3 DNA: TGTGCCTGGAGTGAGCCGGGACTGACCTATCAGCCCCAGCATTTT
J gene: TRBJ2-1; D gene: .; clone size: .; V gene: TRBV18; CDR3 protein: CASSPDPSRSYNEQFF; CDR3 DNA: TGTGCCAGCTCACCCGACCCCAGTAGGTCCTACAATGAGCAGTTCTTC
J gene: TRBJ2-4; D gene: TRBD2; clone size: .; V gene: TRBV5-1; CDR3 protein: CASSSRAGAKNIQYF; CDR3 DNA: TGCGCCAGCAGTTCTAGAGCGGGGGCCAAAAACATTCAGTACTTC
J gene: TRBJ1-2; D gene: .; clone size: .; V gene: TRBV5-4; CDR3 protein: CASSPALGGYGYTF; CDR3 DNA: TGTGCCAGCAGCCCGGCCCTAGGCGGCTATGGCTACACCTTC
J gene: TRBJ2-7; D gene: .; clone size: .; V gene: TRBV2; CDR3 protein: CASGPQAYEQYF; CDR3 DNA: TGTGCCAGCGGTCCCCAGGCCTACGAGCAGTACTTC
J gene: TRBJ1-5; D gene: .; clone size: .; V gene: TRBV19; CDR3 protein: CASSINGNQPQHF; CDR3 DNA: TGTGCCAGTAGTATCAATGGCAATCAGCCCCAGCATTTT
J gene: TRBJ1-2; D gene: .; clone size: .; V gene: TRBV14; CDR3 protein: CASSQEDSNYYGYTF; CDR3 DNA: TGTGCCAGCAGCCAAGAAGACAGTAACTACTATGGCTACACCTTC
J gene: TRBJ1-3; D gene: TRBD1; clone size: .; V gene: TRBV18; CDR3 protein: CASSPGTGTGNTIYF; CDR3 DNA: TGTGCCAGCTCACCCGGGACAGGGACTGGAAACACCATATATTTT
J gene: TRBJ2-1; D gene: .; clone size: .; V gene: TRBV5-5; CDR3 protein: CASSNGGRDSYNEQFF; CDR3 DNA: TGTGCCAGCAGCAATGGAGGCAGGGACTCCTACAATGAGCAGTTCTTC
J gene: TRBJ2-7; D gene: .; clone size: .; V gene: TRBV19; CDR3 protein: CASSTRTRTGSYEQYF; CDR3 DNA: TGTGCCAGTAGTACGCGCACTCGTACTGGGTCCTACGAGCAGTACTTC
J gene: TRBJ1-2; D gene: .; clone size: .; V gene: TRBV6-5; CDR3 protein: CASSYSQVGYTF; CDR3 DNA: TGTGCCAGCAGTTACTCCCAGGTCGGCTACACCTTC
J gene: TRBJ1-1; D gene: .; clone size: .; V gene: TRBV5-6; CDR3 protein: CASGRDTLNTEAFF; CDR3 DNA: TGTGCCAGCGGCCGGGACACTCTGAACACTGAAGCTTTCTTT
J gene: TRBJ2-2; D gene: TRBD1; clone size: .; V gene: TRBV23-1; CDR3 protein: CASSQERTGGLPSELFF; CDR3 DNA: TGCGCCAGCAGTCAGGAACGGACAGGGGGCTTGCCCAGTGAGCTGTTTTTT
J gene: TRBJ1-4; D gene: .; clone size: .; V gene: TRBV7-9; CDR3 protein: CASSLATGRNEKLFF; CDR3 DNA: TGTGCCAGCAGCTTAGCAACGGGACGAAATGAAAAACTGTTTTTT
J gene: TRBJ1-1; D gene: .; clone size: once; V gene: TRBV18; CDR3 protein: CASSGDMNTEAFF; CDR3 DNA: TGTGCCAGCTCAGGGGATATGAACACTGAAGCTTTCTTT